Listed here is a single TCR beta chain. Which antigen it targets is not known. Base qualities are not provided; no much larger clone lies one nucleotide away. Collaborating institutions collected whole blood in K2EDTA tubes following their own protocols. For TCRbeta analysis, collaborators shipped samples in one of three forms: frozen whole blood, isolated PBMCs, or DNA extracted from either of those sample types. TCRbeta CDR3 regions were amplified from genomic DNA by means of the immunoSEQ Assay, a bias-controlled multiplex PCR. Regarding the original processing steps: Within the assay, amplification of reference gene primers was used to estimate how many nucleated cells each sample contained. Sequence reads were collapsed and filtered to measure the absolute abundance of every unique TCRbeta CDR3 rearrangement. For each sample, productive Simpson clonality was calculated as the square root of Simpson's diversity index across productive rearrangements. TCRdb retrieved this table from immuneACCESS and kept in-frame rearrangements only. Not all clones are present; in checked studies, unresolved V genes account for under half, and no reason is known for the remainder. That table supplies the V and J calls and clone size; D and trimming were determined from the DNA. The sample includes tens of thousands of clones, with 70% to 90% observed a single time. The top ten clonotypes cover 2% of the sample.

These data originate in a study of blood T cell repertoires in COVID-19 (dated by TCRdb to 2019 to 2021). Background on the whole study: Collaborator samples came from the United States, Italy and Spain and covered acute and convalescent phases of COVID-19. The material from the prospective study consisted of cDNA or gDNA derived from T cells, B-cell-depleted T cells, or PBMCs. The dataset comprised deeply sampled blood TCRbeta repertoires from subjects exposed to, actively infected with, or recovered from COVID-19. A freely available public database, intended as a resource for researchers studying the immune response to SARS-CoV-2, is where the repertoires were released. Samples were obtained from the ongoing ImmuneRACE study (first 160 participants) and from 1,000 to 1,500 subjects provided by 6 global collaborators. Nearly every sample came with metadata listing a de-identified subject ID, COVID-19 status, age in years and sex. Where available, HLA class I and class II types were obtained from metadata supplied by the sample provider rather than from assay-based typing. The paper's findings and limits, for the study overall: The quantity of clinical and demographic metadata differed by source and by participant and was supplied without curation.

The germline V gene (reference sequence) gives CDR1 as LNHDA and CDR2 as SQIVND. V is cut by 4 bases and J by 0 bases, and the space between the germline ends is 10 bases. From the cysteine up to the phenylalanine, the CDR3 has a length of 16 residues. Only the CDR3 part of the read is kept: 48 bases, read in frame from the first base. The chain links TRBV19 with TRBJ2-6; no confident D gene assignment can be made. The sequence derives from a man between 25 and 39 years old with acute or convalescent COVID-19. Source material: peripheral blood. CDR3 loop: CASSRNTNSGANVLTF. The DNA reads as follows: TGTGCCAGTAGTAGGAACACTAACTCTGGGGCCAACGTCCTGACTTTC.